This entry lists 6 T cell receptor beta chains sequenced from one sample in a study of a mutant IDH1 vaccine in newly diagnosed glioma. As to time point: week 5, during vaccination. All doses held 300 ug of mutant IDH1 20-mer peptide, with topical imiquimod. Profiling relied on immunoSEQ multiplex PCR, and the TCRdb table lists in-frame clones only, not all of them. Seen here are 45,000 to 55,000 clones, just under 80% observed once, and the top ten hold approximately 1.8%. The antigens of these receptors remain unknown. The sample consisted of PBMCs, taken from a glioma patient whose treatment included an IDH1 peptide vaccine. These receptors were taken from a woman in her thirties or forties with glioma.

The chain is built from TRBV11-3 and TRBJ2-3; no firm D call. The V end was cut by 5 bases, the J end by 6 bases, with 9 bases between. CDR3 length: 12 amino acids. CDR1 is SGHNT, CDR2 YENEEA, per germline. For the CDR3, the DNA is TGTGCCAGCAGCCGACATGGCGATACGCAGTATTTT. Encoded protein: CASSRHGDTQYF.

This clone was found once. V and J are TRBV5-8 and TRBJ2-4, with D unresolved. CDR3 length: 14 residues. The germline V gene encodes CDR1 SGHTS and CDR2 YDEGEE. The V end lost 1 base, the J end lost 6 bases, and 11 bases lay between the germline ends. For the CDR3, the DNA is TGTGCCAGCAGCTTGCTGCTAGTCAGAAACATTCAGTACTTC. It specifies CASSLLLVRNIQYF.

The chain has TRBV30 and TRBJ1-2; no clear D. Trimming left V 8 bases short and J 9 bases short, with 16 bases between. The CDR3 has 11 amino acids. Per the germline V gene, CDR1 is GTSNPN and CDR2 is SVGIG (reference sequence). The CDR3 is CASGRPPSYTF. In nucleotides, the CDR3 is TGTGCCAGTGGACGGCCGCCGAGCTACACCTTC.

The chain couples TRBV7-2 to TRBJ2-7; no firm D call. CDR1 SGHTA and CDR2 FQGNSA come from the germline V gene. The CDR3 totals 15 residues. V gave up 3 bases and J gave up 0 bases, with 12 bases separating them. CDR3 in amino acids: CASSFGRLSSYEQYF. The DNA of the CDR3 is TGTGCCAGCAGCTTCGGCAGACTGAGCTCCTACGAGCAGTACTTC.

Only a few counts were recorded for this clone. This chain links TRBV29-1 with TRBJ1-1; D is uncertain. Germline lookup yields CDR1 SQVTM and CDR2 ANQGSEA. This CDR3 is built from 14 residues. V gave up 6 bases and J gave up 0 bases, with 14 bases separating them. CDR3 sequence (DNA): TGCAGCGTCACTCCGGGTACTATGAACACTGAAGCTTTCTTT. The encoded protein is CSVTPGTMNTEAFF.

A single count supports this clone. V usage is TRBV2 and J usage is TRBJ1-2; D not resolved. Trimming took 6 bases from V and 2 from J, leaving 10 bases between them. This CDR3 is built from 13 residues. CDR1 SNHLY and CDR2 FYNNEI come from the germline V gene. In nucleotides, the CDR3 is TGTGCCAGCAGCGGCGACACCAACTATGGCTACACCTTC. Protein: CASSGDTNYGYTF.